The 18 T cell receptor beta chains presented below share a single source sample, sequenced in a study of blood T cell repertoires in COVID-19. The assay was immunoSEQ multiplex PCR, and TCRdb's table has in-frame clones only and misses some. Of fewer than 80,000 clones listed, over 60% are singletons. Sequencing input: peripheral blood. These receptors were collected from a human donor in a cohort sampled during active COVID-19.

The J gene is TRBJ1-5, the V gene TRBV30, with D possibly being TRBD1 (6 bases). V was shortened by 0 bases and J by 4 bases, with 10 bases between the two germline ends. The CDR3 has 14 residues. Germline CDR1 and CDR2: GTSNPN and SVGIG (reference sequence). CDR3 bases: TGTGCCTGGAGTGTACAGGGAGGGAATCAGCCCCAGCATTTT. Translating it yields CAWSVQGGNQPQHF.

V gene TRBV7-8 combines with J gene TRBJ2-5; no clear D gene. CDR1 SGHVS and CDR2 FQNEAQ come from the germline V gene. V lost 1 base and J 5 bases, leaving 8 bases between the germline ends. The CDR3 extends over 13 amino acids. The CDR3 protein is CASSLELRETQYF. The CDR3 nucleotides are TGTGCCAGCAGCTTAGAGCTTCGGGAGACCCAGTACTTC.

This clone occurred a few times. The chain employs TRBV29-1 and TRBJ2-2, with TRBD1 matching 7 bases. V was clipped by 3 bases and J by 3 bases; unmatched bases: 1. In germline, CDR1 is SQVTM, CDR2 ANQGSEA. The CDR3 has 13 residues. Written as DNA, the CDR3 is TGCAGCGTTGAGACAGGGTACACCGGGGAGCTGTTTTTT. Amino acids: CSVETGYTGELFF.

The chain combines TRBV12-3 or TRBV12-4 with TRBJ1-1, with D possibly TRBD1 on 5 matching bases. This CDR3 has 12 amino acids. Trimming took off 6 bases at V and 5 bases at J, with 10 bases between the two ends. CDR3 DNA: TGTGCCAGCAGCATCCAGGGAACTGAAGCTTTCTTT. It is translated as CASSIQGTEAFF.

This chain links TRBV2 with TRBJ2-1; D not certain. Deletions cut 2 bases from V and 7 bases from J, with 9 bases between. Germline loops: CDR1 SNHLY, CDR2 FYNNEI. The length of the CDR3 is 13 residues. Written as DNA, the CDR3 is TGTGCCAGCAGTGAATGGCAGGTAAATGAGCAGTTCTTC. It codes for CASSEWQVNEQFF.

The chain combines TRBV30 with TRBJ2-7, with TRBD1 matching over 7 bases. Germline trimming cut 5 bases from V and 4 bases from J; bases unmatched to any gene: 8. Germline V gene sequence: CDR1 GTSNPN, CDR2 SVGIG (reference sequence). There are 13 residues in the CDR3. In nucleotides, the CDR3 is TGTGCCTGGGGCACAGGGGAAGGGTACGAGCAGTACTTC. Its protein is CAWGTGEGYEQYF. The full variable domain, in which reference TRBV30 and TRBJ2-7 provide the parts outside the CDR3, is SQTIHQWPATLVQPVGSPLSLECTVEGTSNPNLYWYRQAAGRGLQLLFYSVGIGQISSEVPQNLSASRPQDRQFILSSKKLLLSDSGFYLCAWGTGEGYEQYFGPGTRLTVT.

This sequence joins TRBV5-1 and TRBJ2-7; the match to TRBD2 covers 10 bases. CDR3 size: 16 residues. V gave up 0 bases and J gave up 3 bases; unmatched junction bases: 6. Looked up from germline, CDR1 is SGHRS and CDR2 is YFSETQ. CDR3 residues: CASSLGSGGAIYEQYF. The CDR3 bases are TGCGCCAGCAGCTTGGGGAGCGGGGGGGCAATCTACGAGCAGTACTTC.

The chain recombines TRBV21-1 with TRBJ1-2; TRBD1 is the table's D call, not checked against the DNA. TRBV21-1 is a recognized pseudogene. The CDR3 runs to 15 residues. The CDR3 nucleotides are TGTGCCAGCAGCACCCCCCCGGGACAGGGGAACGGCTACACCTTC. Encoded protein: CASSTPPGQGNGYTF.

This chain uses TRBV30 with TRBJ2-3; D gene unclear. This CDR3 region has 15 residues. Germline CDR1 reads GTSNPN; CDR2 reads SVGIG (reference sequence). Trimming left V 0 bases short and J 2 bases short, with 12 bases between. This CDR3 reads CAWSVRSVTTDTQYF. For the CDR3, the DNA is TGTGCCTGGAGTGTAAGATCGGTTACCACAGATACGCAGTATTTT.

The table lists this clone with a few counts. The chain joins TRBV7-8 to TRBJ1-1; no firm D call. This CDR3 region has 13 residues. The V end was cut by 8 bases, the J end by 5 bases, with 15 bases between. From germline, CDR1 is SGHVS and CDR2 FQNEAQ. CDR3 amino acids: CASGVERGTEAFF. The CDR3 nucleotides are TGTGCCAGCGGGGTCGAAAGAGGGACTGAAGCTTTCTTT.

In its sample, this clone was seen once. V and J are TRBV6-6 and TRBJ1-6, with 7 bases aligning to TRBD1. The CDR3 covers 16 residues. Trimming took 5 bases from V and 4 from J; bases not matched to a gene: 8. Germline CDR1 reads MNHNY; CDR2 reads SVGAGI (reference sequence). The CDR3 protein is CASSHGDSAYNSPLHF. In DNA, the CDR3 is TGTGCCAGCAGTCACGGGGACAGTGCTTATAATTCACCCCTCCACTTT.

The V gene is TRBV5-1, the J gene TRBJ1-1; no firm D call. In germline, CDR1 is SGHRS, CDR2 YFSETQ. This CDR3 has 13 residues. The germline V and J ends were trimmed by 0 bases and 0 bases, with 3 bases remaining between them. The CDR3 here is CASSLVVNTEAFF. In DNA form, the CDR3 reads TGCGCCAGCAGCTTGGTAGTGAACACTGAAGCTTTCTTT.

V usage is TRBV3-1 (or the pseudogene TRBV3-2) and J usage is TRBJ1-5; D is perhaps TRBD1 (5 bases). The germline V gene encodes CDR1 LGHDT and CDR2 YNNKEL (reference sequence). This CDR3 spans 19 amino acids. Trimming removed 5 bases at V and 2 bases at J, with 25 bases between. CDR3 residues: CASSEKNLFGGVGNQPQHF. The CDR3 bases are TGTGCCAGCAGCGAAAAAAACCTATTCGGGGGGGTTGGCAATCAGCCCCAGCATTTT.

The chain employs TRBV30 and TRBJ2-3; 8 nucleotides match TRBD2. The CDR3 is 14 residues long. With 0 bases clipped from V and 5 bases from J, the junction kept 4 bases outside the gene matches. Germline CDR1 is GTSNPN and CDR2 is SVGIG (reference sequence). CDR3 sequence: CAWSVRGGEDTQYF. CDR3 nucleotides: TGTGCCTGGAGTGTACGGGGGGGTGAAGATACGCAGTATTTT.

The chain has TRBV3-1 (or the pseudogene TRBV3-2) and TRBJ2-4, with 9 bases aligning to TRBD2. The CDR3 loop spans 17 amino acids. V was pared by 5 bases and J by 3 bases, with 11 bases of the junction left unmatched. CDR1 is LGHDT, CDR2 YNNKEL, per germline (reference sequence). The CDR3 DNA follows: TGTGCCAGCAGCTTTCCGAGCGGGGGGCGCGGCAAAAACATTCAGTACTTC. This translates into CASSFPSGGRGKNIQYF.

This sequence joins TRBV7-9 and TRBJ2-7; maybe TRBD2 (6 bases). Germline V gene sequence: CDR1 SEHNR, CDR2 FQNEAQ (reference sequence). Trimming removed 7 bases at V and 0 bases at J, with 16 bases between. The CDR3 is made up of 15 amino acids. Written as DNA, the CDR3 is TGTGCCAGCATCGAAGATGGCGGGGACTCCTACGAGCAGTACTTC. Its translation: CASIEDGGDSYEQYF.

This clone was found a few times. The chain uses TRBV19 and TRBJ2-3; 9 bases align to TRBD2. Germline CDR1 is LNHDA and CDR2 is SQIVND (reference sequence). There are 15 residues in the CDR3. With 8 bases clipped from V and 0 bases from J, the junction kept 6 bases outside the gene matches. CDR3 in amino acids: CASRLAGTSTDTQYF. In DNA, the CDR3 is TGTGCCAGTCGTCTAGCGGGAACTAGCACAGATACGCAGTATTTT.

The chain links TRBV6-6 to TRBJ1-1, with 7 positions matching TRBD1. Per germline, CDR1 MNHNY and CDR2 SVGAGI (reference sequence). The CDR3 contains 13 residues. Losses at the gene ends were 5 bases for V and 4 bases for J; bases not matched to a gene: 4. The DNA for the CDR3 is TGTGCCAGCAGTCGACAGGGTGGCACTGAAGCTTTCTTT. Its protein product is CASSRQGGTEAFF.